The 3 T cell receptor beta chains reported below all come from one sample, sequenced in a study of response to subunit inactivated influenza vaccine. TCRdb reanalysed the RT-PCR reads using MiXCR and keeps one entry per CDR3 protein. The sample records roughly 170,000 distinct CDR3 sequences, nearly 9.5% being singletons. The sequencing here drew on non-naive T cells sorted from PBMCs, taken on the day of vaccination. The receptors originated from a man in his fifties who received an inactivated influenza vaccine.

This clonotype was seen ten or more times. This sequence joins TRBV6-1 and TRBJ2-4; D unclear. Germline V gives CDR1 MNHNS, CDR2 SASEGT. The V end was cut by 3 bases, the J end by 0 bases, with 12 bases between. This CDR3 comprises 16 residues. The CDR3 nucleotides are TGTGCCAGCAGTGAGGAGCAGGTCCTAGCCAAAAACATTCAGTACTTC. This encodes CASSEEQVLAKNIQYF.

The genes are TRBV7-2 and TRBJ2-7; the match to TRBD2 covers 8 bases. The ends lost 4 bases at V and 3 bases at J; junction bases unmatched: 8. The CDR3 runs to 15 residues. Germline V gives CDR1 SGHTA, CDR2 FQGNSA. The CDR3 DNA reads TGTGCCAGCAGCTCAAGTAGCGGGGCCATCTACGAGCAGTACTTC. Protein sequence: CASSSSSGAIYEQYF.

This clonotype was counted at least ten times. The genes are TRBV7-8 and TRBJ2-1; the D is unclear. There are 13 residues in the CDR3. Germline V lookup: CDR1 SGHVS, CDR2 FQNEAQ. The V end was cut by 4 bases, the J end by 0 bases, with 4 bases between. The DNA of the CDR3 is TGTGCCAGCAGCTCGGGCTCCTACAATGAGCAGTTCTTC. Encoded protein: CASSSGSYNEQFF.